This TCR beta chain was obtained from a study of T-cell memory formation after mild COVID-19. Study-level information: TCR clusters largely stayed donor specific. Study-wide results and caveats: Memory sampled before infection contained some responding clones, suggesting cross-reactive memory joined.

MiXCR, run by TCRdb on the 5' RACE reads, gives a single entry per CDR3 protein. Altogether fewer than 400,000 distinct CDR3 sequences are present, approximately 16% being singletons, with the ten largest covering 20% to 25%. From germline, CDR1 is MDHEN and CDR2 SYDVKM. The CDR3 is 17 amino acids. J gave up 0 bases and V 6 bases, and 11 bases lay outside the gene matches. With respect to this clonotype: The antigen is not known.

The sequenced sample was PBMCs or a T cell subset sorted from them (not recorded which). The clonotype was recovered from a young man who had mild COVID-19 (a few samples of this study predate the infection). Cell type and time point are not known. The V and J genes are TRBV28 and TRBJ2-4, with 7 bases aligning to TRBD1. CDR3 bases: TGTGCCAGCAGGTTGATCGGGACAGACCCAGCCAAAAACATTCAGTACTTC. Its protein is CASRLIGTDPAKNIQYF.